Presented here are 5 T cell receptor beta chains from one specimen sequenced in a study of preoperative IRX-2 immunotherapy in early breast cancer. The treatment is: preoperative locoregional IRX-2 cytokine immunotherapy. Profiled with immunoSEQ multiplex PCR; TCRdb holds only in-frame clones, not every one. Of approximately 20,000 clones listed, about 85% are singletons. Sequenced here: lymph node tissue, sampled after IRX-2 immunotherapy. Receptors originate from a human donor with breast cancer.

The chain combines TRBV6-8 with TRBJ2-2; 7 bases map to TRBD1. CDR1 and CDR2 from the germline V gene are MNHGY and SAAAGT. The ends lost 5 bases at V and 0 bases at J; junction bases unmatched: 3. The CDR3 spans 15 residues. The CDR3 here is CASSRQGANTGELFF. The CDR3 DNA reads TGTGCCAGCAGTAGACAGGGCGCGAACACCGGGGAGCTGTTTTTT.

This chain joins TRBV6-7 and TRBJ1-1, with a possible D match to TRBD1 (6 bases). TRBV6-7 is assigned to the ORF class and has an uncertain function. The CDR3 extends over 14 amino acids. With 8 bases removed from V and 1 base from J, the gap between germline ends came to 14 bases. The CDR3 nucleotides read TGTGCCAGCCGCCGGGGACAACAGAACACTGAAGCTTTCTTT. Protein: CASRRGQQNTEAFF.

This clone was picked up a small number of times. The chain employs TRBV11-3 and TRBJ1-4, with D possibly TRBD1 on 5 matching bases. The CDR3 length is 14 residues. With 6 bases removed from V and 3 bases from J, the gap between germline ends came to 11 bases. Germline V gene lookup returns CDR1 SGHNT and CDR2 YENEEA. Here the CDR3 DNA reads TGTGCCAGCAGTCGACAGAGCTCTAATGAAAAACTGTTTTTT. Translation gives CASSRQSSNEKLFF. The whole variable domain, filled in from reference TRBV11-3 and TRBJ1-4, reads EAGVVQSPRYKIIEKKQPVAFWCNPISGHNTLYWYLQNLGQGPELLIRYENEEAVDDSQLPKDRFSAERLKGVDSTLKIQPAELGDSAVYLCASSRQSSNEKLFFGSGTQLSVL.

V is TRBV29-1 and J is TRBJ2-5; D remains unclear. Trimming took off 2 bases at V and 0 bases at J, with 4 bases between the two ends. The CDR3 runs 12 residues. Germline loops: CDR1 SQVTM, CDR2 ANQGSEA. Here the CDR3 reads CSVETNQETQYF. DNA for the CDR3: TGCAGCGTTGAAACCAACCAAGAGACCCAGTACTTC.

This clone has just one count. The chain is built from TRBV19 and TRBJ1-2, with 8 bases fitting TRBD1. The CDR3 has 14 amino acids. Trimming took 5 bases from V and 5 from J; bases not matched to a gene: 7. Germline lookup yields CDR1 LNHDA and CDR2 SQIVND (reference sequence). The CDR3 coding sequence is TGTGCCAGTAGTGGGCACAGGGGGAATTATGGCTACACCTTC. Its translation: CASSGHRGNYGYTF.